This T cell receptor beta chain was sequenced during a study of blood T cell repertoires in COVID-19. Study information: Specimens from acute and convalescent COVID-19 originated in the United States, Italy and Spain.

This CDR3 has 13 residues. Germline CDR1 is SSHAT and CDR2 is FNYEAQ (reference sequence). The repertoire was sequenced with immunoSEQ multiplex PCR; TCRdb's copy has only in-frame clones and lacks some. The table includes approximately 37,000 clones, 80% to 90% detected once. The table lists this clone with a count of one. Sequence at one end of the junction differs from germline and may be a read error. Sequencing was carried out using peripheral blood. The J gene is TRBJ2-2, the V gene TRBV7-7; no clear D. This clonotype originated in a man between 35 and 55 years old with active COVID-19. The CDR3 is CASSLGAPGELFF. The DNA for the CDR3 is TGTGCTAGCAGCTTAGGAGCGCCCGGGGAGCTGTTTTTT.